What follows are 15 T cell receptor beta chains derived from one specimen sequenced in a study of technical replicates of blood from a few donors. The data were produced by immunoSEQ multiplex PCR, yet TCRdb's version contains in-frame clones alone and is incomplete. Among about 93,000 clones listed, roughly 96% were seen once. The sequencing input was T cells isolated from PBMCs. These receptors were taken from a human donor in good health.

The rearrangement uses TRBV27 and TRBJ2-7, with 10 bases that match TRBD2. V lost 6 bases and J lost 4; bases outside the gene matches: 6. In germline, CDR1 is MNHEY, CDR2 SMNVEV (reference sequence). This CDR3 is 14 amino acids long. The CDR3 region is CASSFSGRRYEQYF. The CDR3 coding sequence is TGTGCCAGCAGCTTTAGCGGGAGGAGGTACGAGCAGTACTTC.

The V call is TRBV19, the J call TRBJ1-5; the D gene is possibly TRBD1 (5 bases). The CDR3 consists of 15 residues. Trimming cost V 5 bases and J 0 bases, with 11 bases left between them. Germline CDR1 and CDR2: LNHDA and SQIVND (reference sequence). The CDR3 sequence: CASSYQGLSNQPQHF. The DNA of the CDR3 is TGTGCCAGTAGTTATCAGGGCCTTAGCAATCAGCCCCAGCATTTT.

This clone was counted a single time. The rearrangement joins TRBV30 to TRBJ1-4; possibly TRBD1 for D (6 bases). V was pared by 1 base and J by 8 bases, with 14 bases between. Germline CDR1 GTSNPN, CDR2 SVGIG (reference sequence). The CDR3 is made up of 14 amino acids. CDR3 in amino acids: CAWSEGGQEEKLFF. As DNA, the CDR3 is TGTGCCTGGAGTGAGGGGGGGCAGGAGGAAAAACTGTTTTTT.

This clone was detected once. The chain carries TRBV30 and TRBJ1-5; no firm D call. Germline V gives CDR1 GTSNPN, CDR2 SVGIG (reference sequence). V shed 0 bases and J shed 6 bases, with 15 bases lying between them. The CDR3 is made up of 15 amino acids. CDR3 sequence reads: CAWSVGVRSSQPQHF. The CDR3 DNA is TGTGCCTGGAGTGTCGGGGTGAGGTCGAGTCAGCCCCAGCATTTT.

The chain couples TRBV18 to TRBJ2-7; D is possibly TRBD2 (6 bases). The CDR3 spans 17 residues. Germline CDR1 KGHSH, CDR2 LQKENI. Deletions cut 0 bases from V and 3 bases from J, with 18 bases between. The CDR3 DNA reads TGTGCCAGCTCACCACCTTTTCTGGAGCCCGGGGGCTACGAGCAGTACTTC. Amino acid sequence: CASSPPFLEPGGYEQYF.

The chain joins TRBV27 to TRBJ1-6, with D unclear. Germline V gives CDR1 MNHEY, CDR2 SMNVEV (reference sequence). Trimming shortened V by 3 bases and J by 4 bases, and 7 bases separated the two germline ends. The CDR3 contains 14 residues. This CDR3 is CASSFRSYNSPLHF. Here the CDR3 DNA reads TGTGCCAGCAGTTTCCGGTCTTATAATTCACCCCTCCACTTT.

The chain links TRBV14 to TRBJ2-7; 7 bases align to TRBD2. The CDR3 spans 16 residues. The germline CDR1 and CDR2 sequences are SGHDN and FVKESK. The junction had 13 bases not matched to a gene; V was cut back by 1 base and J by 7 bases. The CDR3 nucleotides read TGTGCCAGCAGCCAAGGCCGGGAAGCGGGGACGCGTGAGCAGTACTTC. It is translated as CASSQGREAGTREQYF. The entire variable domain, with the rest obtained from reference TRBV14 and TRBJ2-7, is as follows: EAGVTQFPSHSVIEKGQTVTLRCDPISGHDNLYWYRRVMGKEIKFLLHFVKESKQDESGMPNNRFLAERTGGTYSTLKVQPAELEDSGVYFCASSQGREAGTREQYFGPGTRLTVT.

The chain carries TRBV19 and TRBJ2-5; TRBD1 matches at 9 bases. This CDR3 region has 14 residues. Germline V gene sequence: CDR1 LNHDA, CDR2 SQIVND (reference sequence). V lost 7 bases to trimming and J lost 5 bases; unmatched junction nucleotides: 8. The CDR3 DNA follows: TGTGCCAGTACCGACAGGGGGGGGGTGGAGACCCAGTACTTC. Protein product: CASTDRGGVETQYF.

The V and J genes are TRBV19 and TRBJ2-1; 14 nucleotides line up with TRBD2. Germline V CDR1 and CDR2: LNHDA, SQIVND (reference sequence). The V and J ends lost 10 bases and 1 base, in that order; junction bases with no gene match: 6. CDR3 length: 16 amino acids. CDR3: CATGLAGGQSYNEQFF. CDR3 coding DNA: TGTGCCACCGGACTAGCGGGAGGTCAATCCTACAATGAGCAGTTCTTC.

The chain carries TRBV6-5 and TRBJ1-2, with 11 bases that match TRBD1. The germline gives CDR1 MNHEY, CDR2 SVGAGI. The trim removed 7 bases at V and 7 bases at J, leaving 11 bases unmatched. CDR3 length equals 15 residues. The CDR3 DNA follows: TGTGCCAGCATAAATCTGGGACAGGGGGAGTTTGGCTACACCTTC. Protein sequence: CASINLGQGEFGYTF.

The count of this clone is one. The chain couples TRBV14 to TRBJ2-2; 9 bases are shared with TRBD1. This CDR3 has 16 residues. V dropped 0 bases and J dropped 6; count of bases not matched to a gene: 5. Germline-derived CDR1 and CDR2 are SGHDN and FVKESK. The CDR3 region has the DNA TGTGCCAGCAGCCAAGAGGACAGGGGAGTGGCCGGGGAGCTGTTTTTT. This gives the protein CASSQEDRGVAGELFF.

This chain connects TRBV9 to TRBJ2-7; 7 positions agree with TRBD2. CDR1 SGDLS and CDR2 YYNGEE come from the germline V gene. Germline trimming cut 4 bases from V and 0 bases from J; bases unmatched to any gene: 7. This CDR3 region has 15 residues. The CDR3 sequence: CASSLSAGSSYEQYF. The DNA of the CDR3 is TGTGCCAGCAGCCTCTCAGCGGGGAGCTCCTACGAGCAGTACTTC.

This rearrangement joins TRBV7-8 to TRBJ2-7, with 10 bases lining up with TRBD1. Per the germline V gene, CDR1 is SGHVS and CDR2 is FQNEAQ. Unmatched junction bases numbered 12, after V lost 3 bases and J lost 4 bases. The CDR3 runs 17 residues. CDR3 amino acids: CASSLRSVGTGVYEQYF. The CDR3 DNA reads as TGTGCCAGCAGCTTGCGGAGCGTCGGGACAGGGGTATACGAGCAGTACTTC.

The chain is built from TRBV9 and TRBJ2-5, with 7 bases identical to TRBD2. Germline-derived CDR1 and CDR2 are SGDLS and YYNGEE. This CDR3 is built from 14 residues. J lost 0 bases, V lost 7 bases, and 6 bases had no gene match. CDR3 coding DNA: TGTGCCAGCGCCCGGGGAGGGAACCAAGAGACCCAGTACTTC. It is translated as CASARGGNQETQYF.

The gene calls are TRBV6-5 and TRBJ2-7, with D possibly TRBD1 on 6 matching bases. The CDR3 length is 13 residues. V dropped 0 bases and J dropped 4 bases, with 7 bases sitting between them. Per germline, CDR1 MNHEY and CDR2 SVGAGI. This CDR3 is CASSYSQGYEQYF. CDR3 coding DNA: TGTGCCAGCAGTTACTCCCAGGGGTACGAGCAGTACTTC.